The 27 T cell receptor beta chains below were found in one sample sequenced in a study of T cells in Graves' hyperthyroidism and ophthalmopathy. It was RNA transcripts that yielded the amplified TCR beta CDR3 regions. A set of HTBI primers served as the primers for a first-round RT-PCR of the TCR CDR3. Via MiXCR, TCRdb re-called the multiplex PCR reads, giving one row per CDR3 protein. The sample gives approximately 740,000 distinct CDR3 sequences, 13% to 15% of which show up once; roughly 10% is in the top ten. The sequencing sample was made of blood. These receptors all stem from a woman between 18 and 29 years old with Graves' hyperthyroidism.

This clonotype has at least ten counts. The V call is TRBV20-1, the J call TRBJ2-2; D may be TRBD2 (6 bases). Germline V CDR1 and CDR2: DFQATT, SNEGSKA (reference sequence). The CDR3 totals 14 residues. Trimming cost V 4 bases and J 2 bases, with 11 bases left between them. The CDR3 region is CSATTGRNTGELFF. The DNA for the CDR3 is TGCAGTGCTACGACCGGGAGAAACACCGGGGAGCTGTTTTTT.

This clonotype was counted ten times or more. J is TRBJ1-4 and V is TRBV2; D is uncertain. Per the germline V gene, CDR1 is SNHLY and CDR2 is FYNNEI. The V and J ends lost 4 bases and 6 bases respectively, with 12 bases between them. The CDR3 consists of 14 residues. The CDR3 reads CASSARPADEKLFF. The CDR3 DNA is TGTGCCAGCAGTGCGCGGCCAGCGGATGAAAAACTGTTTTTT. The full variable domain, in which reference TRBV2 and TRBJ1-4 provide the parts outside the CDR3, is EPEVTQTPSHQVTQMGQEVILRCVPISNHLYFYWYRQILGQKVEFLVSFYNNEISEKSEIFDDQFSVERPDGSNFTLKIRSTKLEDSAMYFCASSARPADEKLFFGSGTQLSVL.

The chain joins TRBV6-2 or TRBV6-3 to TRBJ2-5; D unresolved. From germline, CDR1 is MNHEY and CDR2 SVGEGT. This CDR3 contains 15 residues. The ends were cut back, 0 bases at V and 0 bases at J, with 8 bases in the middle. CDR3 DNA: TGTGCCAGCAGTTACTCGTCCTGGGACCAAGAGACCCAGTACTTC. Protein: CASSYSSWDQETQYF.

Comment on this clonotype: This clone may be a read error of a much larger clone one base away. V is TRBV24-1 and J is TRBJ1-5, with a tentative D call TRBD1 (5 bases). This CDR3 comprises 13 residues. Trimming removed 10 bases at V and 3 bases at J, with 12 bases between. Germline lookup yields CDR1 KGHDR and CDR2 SFDVKD. DNA of the CDR3: TGTGCCACTCAGGGTATCGTCAATCAGCCCCAGCATTTT. Its protein product is CATQGIVNQPQHF.

This clonotype was recorded at least ten times. The chain couples TRBV20-1 to TRBJ2-7; D uncertain. The CDR3 length is 12 residues. The germline gives CDR1 DFQATT, CDR2 SNEGSKA (reference sequence). The V gene lost 3 bases and the J gene lost 0 bases, with 6 bases spanning the gap. This chain's CDR3 is CSARLPSYEQYF. Here the CDR3 DNA reads TGCAGTGCTAGGTTACCCTCCTACGAGCAGTACTTC.

This clonotype was counted a few times. The chain has TRBV9 and TRBJ2-2, with TRBD2 as a possible D gene (7 bases). The V end was cut by 0 bases, the J end by 2 bases, with 14 bases between. CDR3 size: 17 residues. From germline, CDR1 is SGDLS and CDR2 YYNGEE. Written as DNA, the CDR3 is TGTGCCAGCAGCGTAGCGGGGGCGGGAGTAAACACCGGGGAGCTGTTTTTT. This translates into CASSVAGAGVNTGELFF.

This clonotype was counted a few times. The V and J genes are TRBV16 and TRBJ2-2; D remains unclear. The V gene lost 3 bases and the J gene lost 4 bases, with 6 bases spanning the gap. In germline, CDR1 is KGHSY, CDR2 FQNENV. CDR3 length: 13 residues. The CDR3 reads CASSQKGTGELFF. The CDR3 bases are TGTGCCAGCAGCCAGAAGGGCACCGGGGAGCTGTTTTTT. The full variable domain, rest sourced from reference TRBV16 and TRBJ2-2, is GEEVAQTPKHLVRGEGQKAKLYCAPIKGHSYVFWYQQVLKNEFKFLISFQNENVFDETGMPKERFSAKCLPNSPCSLEIQATKLEDSAVYFCASSQKGTGELFFGEGSRLTVL.

This clonotype was observed at least ten times. V gene TRBV7-8 combines with J gene TRBJ1-1, with D maybe TRBD1 (5 bases). Trimming stripped 3 bases from V and 7 bases from J, with 15 bases between. The CDR3 sequence is 14 residues long. CDR1 and CDR2 from the germline V gene are SGHVS and FQNEAQ. CDR3 DNA sequence: TGTGCCAGCAGCTTGCTCAGGGAGGCAAGTGAAGCTTTCTTT. Its translation: CASSLLREASEAFF. The whole variable domain, remainder taken from reference TRBV7-8 and TRBJ1-1, is GAGVSQSPRYKVAKRGQDVALRCDPISGHVSLFWYQQALGQGPEFLTYFQNEAQLDKSGLPSDRFFAERPEGSVSTLKIQRTQQEDSAVYLCASSLLREASEAFFGQGTRLTVV.

CDR3 DNA: TGTGCCAGCAGCACGCGTGAGGAAGAACCTTACAATGAGCAGTTCTTC. This encodes CASSTREEEPYNEQFF. This chain uses TRBV3-1 with TRBJ2-1; D is ambiguous. The CDR3 length is 16 residues. Trimming took off 5 bases at V and 4 bases at J, with 18 bases between the two ends. Germline CDR1 is LGHDT and CDR2 is YNNKEL (reference sequence).

This clonotype was counted at least ten times. The chain employs TRBV12-3 or TRBV12-4 and TRBJ2-1; no clear D gene. The CDR3 runs to 15 residues. V was pared by 4 bases and J by 3 bases, with 13 bases between. The CDR3 nucleotides read TGTGCCAGCAGTTCACTGTCGGGCCGCTACAATGAGCAGTTCTTC. Residues: CASSSLSGRYNEQFF.

On this clonotype: This may be a read error, as it is one base from a much larger clone. The V gene is TRBV7-2, the J gene TRBJ2-2; perhaps TRBD2 as D (6 bases). V lost 8 bases to trimming and J lost 0 bases, with 13 bases between them. The CDR3 has 15 amino acids. CDR1 and CDR2 from the germline V gene are SGHTA and FQGNSA. The CDR3 reads CASRPSDSNTGELFF. The CDR3 DNA reads as TGTGCCAGCCGACCTAGCGATTCGAACACCGGGGAGCTGTTTTTT. Using reference TRBV7-2 and TRBJ2-2 for the parts outside the CDR3, the full variable domain is GAGVSQSPSNKVTEKGKDVELRCDPISGHTALYWYRQSLGQGLEFLIYFQGNSAPDKSGLPSDRFSAERTGGSVSTLTIQRTQQEDSAVYLCASRPSDSNTGELFFGEGSRLTVL.

This clonotype was detected only a few times. The chain couples TRBV11-2 to TRBJ1-2, with 8 bases lining up with TRBD1. Trimming took 6 bases from V and 8 from J; bases not matched to a gene: 8. The CDR3 consists of 13 residues. Germline loops: CDR1 SGHAT, CDR2 FQNNGV. For the CDR3, the DNA is TGTGCCAGCAGTAACGACAGGGGCGGCGGCTACACCTTC. It is translated as CASSNDRGGGYTF.

Here the CDR3 reads CASSSGAPGQETQYF. The CDR3 nucleotides are TGTGCCAGCAGTTCAGGGGCCCCCGGACAAGAGACCCAGTACTTC. This chain links TRBV12-3 or TRBV12-4 with TRBJ2-5; a weak D match, TRBD1 (6 bases). The germline V and J ends were trimmed by 4 bases and 2 bases, with 14 bases remaining between them. The CDR3 runs to 15 residues.

This clonotype was found a few times. The chain uses TRBV20-1 and TRBJ2-2; D may be TRBD2 (5 bases). Germline V gene lookup returns CDR1 DFQATT and CDR2 SNEGSKA (reference sequence). The CDR3 has 14 amino acids. V lost 1 base to trimming and J lost 5 bases, with 11 bases between them. CDR3 nucleotides: TGCAGTGCTAGAGCTTTACGGGGAACCGGGGAGCTGTTTTTT. It is translated as CSARALRGTGELFF.

The genes are TRBV7-9 and TRBJ2-1; tentatively, D is TRBD1 (6 bases). Trimming cost V 3 bases and J 6 bases, with 15 bases left between them. The CDR3 has 15 amino acids. CDR1 and CDR2 from the germline V gene are SEHNR and FQNEAQ (reference sequence). The CDR3 spells CASSFRDKVGNEQFF. CDR3 sequence (DNA): TGTGCCAGCAGCTTTAGGGACAAGGTTGGCAATGAGCAGTTCTTC.

The CDR3 DNA is TGTGCCAGCAGCTACCTGCCGGGGGGGACTGGGGCCAACGTCCTGACTTTC. Encoded protein: CASSYLPGGTGANVLTF. This rearrangement joins TRBV7-2 to TRBJ2-6; 8 bases match TRBD2. The CDR3 contains 17 residues. V trimming: 4 bases; J trimming: 2 bases; junction bases outside the gene matches: 7. Germline V CDR1 and CDR2: SGHTA, FQGNSA.

The chain uses TRBV4-1 and TRBJ2-7; 7 positions agree with TRBD1. This CDR3 has 14 residues. Germline lookup yields CDR1 MGHRA and CDR2 YSYEKL. V lost 1 base to trimming and J lost 3 bases; unmatched junction nucleotides: 3. DNA of the CDR3: TGCGCCAGCAGCCAAGTGGACAGGAGCTACGAGCAGTACTTC. Translated: CASSQVDRSYEQYF.

This clonotype was observed a handful of times. The V gene is TRBV6-2 or TRBV6-3, the J gene TRBJ2-3; no firm D call. V dropped 2 bases and J dropped 5 bases, with 8 bases sitting between them. This CDR3 has 13 residues. Germline loops: CDR1 MNHEY, CDR2 SVGEGT. CDR3 amino acids: CASSYLLIDTQYF. The DNA of the CDR3 is TGTGCCAGCAGTTACCTCCTGATAGATACGCAGTATTTT.

This clonotype was picked up many times. An end of the junction differs from the germline gene, which may be a read error. V is TRBV7-8 and J is TRBJ2-3; 7 positions match TRBD2. There are 14 residues in the CDR3. Germline values: CDR1 SGHVS, CDR2 FQNEAQ. The CDR3: CASSLALRGNTQYF. DNA of the CDR3: TGTGCCAGCAGCCTAGCCTTGCGGGGGAATACGCAGTATTTT. The full variable domain, completed using reference TRBV7-8 and TRBJ2-3, is GAGVSQSPRYKVAKRGQDVALRCDPISGHVSLFWYQQALGQGPEFLTYFQNEAQLDKSGLPSDRFFAERPEGSVSTLKIQRTQQEDSAVYLCASSLALRGNTQYFGPGTRLTVL.

This clonotype was detected ten times or more. The genes are TRBV20-1 and TRBJ1-5; D might be TRBD1 (6 bases). Germline loops: CDR1 DFQATT, CDR2 SNEGSKA (reference sequence). The CDR3 contains 16 residues. V was shortened by 5 bases and J by 3 bases, with 20 bases between the two germline ends. CDR3 protein: CSARRGRGGINQPQHF. The CDR3 nucleotides read TGCAGTGCTCGTCGCGGACGAGGGGGGATCAATCAGCCCCAGCATTTT.

This clonotype showed up just a few times. The J gene is TRBJ2-7, the V gene TRBV29-1, with D perhaps matching TRBD1 (5 bases). V was trimmed by 5 bases and J by 0 bases, leaving 8 bases between them. This CDR3 is 12 amino acids long. The germline V gene encodes CDR1 SQVTM and CDR2 ANQGSEA. CDR3 bases: TGCAGCGTTCGCAGGGACTCCTACGAGCAGTACTTC. Protein product: CSVRRDSYEQYF.

The rearrangement links TRBV10-3 to TRBJ2-1; D is uncertain. The V end lost 0 bases, the J end lost 6 bases, and 9 bases lay between the germline ends. Germline V CDR1 and CDR2: ENHRY, SYGVKD. This CDR3 comprises 14 residues. In nucleotides, the CDR3 is TGTGCCATCAGTGAGTCTCAGGAGACCAATGAGCAGTTCTTC. This translates into CAISESQETNEQFF.

This clonotype was counted ten times or more. The chain joins TRBV20-1 to TRBJ2-5; TRBD2 matches 7 bases. The CDR3 has 12 amino acids. The germline V gene encodes CDR1 DFQATT and CDR2 SNEGSKA (reference sequence). With 4 bases clipped from V and 10 bases from J, the junction kept 9 bases outside the gene matches. The CDR3 DNA reads as TGCAGTGCTAATTCCAGGGAGGGGTTCCAGTACTTC. Translation gives CSANSREGFQYF.

This clonotype showed up just a few times. V gene TRBV12-3 or TRBV12-4 combines with J gene TRBJ2-7; 9 positions match TRBD1. J lost 7 bases, V lost 5 bases, and 9 bases had no gene match. The CDR3 is 14 residues long. This CDR3 reads CASSNRDREGEQYF. The CDR3 nucleotides are TGTGCCAGCAGTAACCGGGACAGGGAGGGAGAGCAGTACTTC.

This clonotype was seen at least ten times. The chain employs TRBV30 and TRBJ2-5; 11 nucleotides match TRBD2. This CDR3 comprises 16 residues. V lost 3 bases to trimming and J lost 0 bases; unmatched junction nucleotides: 6. Per the germline V gene, CDR1 is GTSNPN and CDR2 is SVGIG (reference sequence). The CDR3 DNA reads TGTGCCTGGAGACCCGGACTAGCGGGTTACCAAGAGACCCAGTACTTC. Its translation is CAWRPGLAGYQETQYF. Full variable domain (missing parts from reference TRBV30 and TRBJ2-5): SQTIHQWPATLVQPVGSPLSLECTVEGTSNPNLYWYRQAAGRGLQLLFYSVGIGQISSEVPQNLSASRPQDRQFILSSKKLLLSDSGFYLCAWRPGLAGYQETQYFGPGTRLLVL.

This clonotype was counted a few times. The gene calls are TRBV20-1 and TRBJ2-1; 8 bases map to TRBD1. This CDR3 spans 15 amino acids. CDR1 and CDR2 (germline): DFQATT, SNEGSKA (reference sequence). Unmatched junction bases numbered 11, after V lost 4 bases and J lost 6 bases. The CDR3 nucleotides read TGCAGTGCTACGCTAATCAGGACAGGGATCAATGAGCAGTTCTTC. It translates to CSATLIRTGINEQFF.

This clonotype was seen repeatedly, ten times or more. The chain links TRBV29-1 to TRBJ1-2; maybe TRBD1 (5 bases). V was shortened by 7 bases and J by 7 bases, with 19 bases between the two germline ends. The CDR3 runs to 13 residues. CDR1 and CDR2 (germline): SQVTM, ANQGSEA. The CDR3 loop is CSASPGPAAGYTF. The CDR3 nucleotides read TGCAGCGCCTCCCCGGGACCGGCCGCTGGCTACACCTTC.